This T cell receptor (beta chain) stems from a study of control samples from healthy donors and cancer patients. Assay used: immunoSEQ multiplex PCR; TCRdb lists only in-frame clones, some missing. The sample has 130,000 or so clones, around 90% seen once; the top ten hold under 3%. CDR3 size: 13 residues. Germline values: CDR1 DFQATT, CDR2 SNEGSKA (reference sequence). V lost 3 bases, J lost 2 bases, and 7 bases lay in between. The sample taken for sequencing was blood. The sequence came from a man between 40 and 49 years old in good health. The gene calls are TRBV20-1 and TRBJ1-4; TRBD1 is a possible D gene (6 bases). DNA of the CDR3: TGCAGTGCTAGTAGGGGGACTAATGAAAAACTGTTTTTT. This sequence encodes CSASRGTNEKLFF.